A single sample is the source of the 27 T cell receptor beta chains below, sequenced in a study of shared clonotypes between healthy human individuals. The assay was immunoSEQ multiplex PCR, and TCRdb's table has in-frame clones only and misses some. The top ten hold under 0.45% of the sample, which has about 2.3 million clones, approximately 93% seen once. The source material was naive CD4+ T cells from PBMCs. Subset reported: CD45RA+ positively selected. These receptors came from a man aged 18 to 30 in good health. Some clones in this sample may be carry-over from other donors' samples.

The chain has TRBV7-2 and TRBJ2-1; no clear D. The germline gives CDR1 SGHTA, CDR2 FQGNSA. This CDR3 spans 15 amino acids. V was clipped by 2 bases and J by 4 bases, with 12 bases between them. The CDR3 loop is CASSLTGVLYNEQFF. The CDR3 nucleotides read TGTGCCAGCAGCTTAACGGGCGTCCTATACAATGAGCAGTTCTTC. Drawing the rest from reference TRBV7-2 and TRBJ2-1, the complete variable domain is GAGVSQSPSNKVTEKGKDVELRCDPISGHTALYWYRQSLGQGLEFLIYFQGNSAPDKSGLPSDRFSAERTGGSVSTLTIQRTQQEDSAVYLCASSLTGVLYNEQFFGPGTRLTVL.

CDR3 DNA sequence: TGCGCCAGCAGCTTGATGGGACAGTCTGGGGCCAACGTCCTGACTTTC. It encodes CASSLMGQSGANVLTF. This chain links TRBV5-1 with TRBJ2-6; 7 nucleotides match TRBD1. V was clipped by 1 base and J by 1 base; unmatched bases: 2. CDR3 size: 16 residues. Per germline, CDR1 SGHRS and CDR2 YFSETQ.

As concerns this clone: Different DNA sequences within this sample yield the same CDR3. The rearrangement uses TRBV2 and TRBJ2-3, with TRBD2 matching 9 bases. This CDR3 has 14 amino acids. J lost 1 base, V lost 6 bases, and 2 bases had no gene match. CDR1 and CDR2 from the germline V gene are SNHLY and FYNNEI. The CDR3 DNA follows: TGTGCCAGCAGCCGGACTAGCGGCACAGATACGCAGTATTTT. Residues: CASSRTSGTDTQYF.

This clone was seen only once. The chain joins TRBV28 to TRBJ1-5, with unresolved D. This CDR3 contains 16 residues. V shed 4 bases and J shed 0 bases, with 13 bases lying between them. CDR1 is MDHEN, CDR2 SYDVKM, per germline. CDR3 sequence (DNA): TGTGCCAGCAGTTCACCCGGAAGGGTTAGCAATCAGCCCCAGCATTTT. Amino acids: CASSSPGRVSNQPQHF. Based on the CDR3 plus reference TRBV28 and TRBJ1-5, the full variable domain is DVKVTQSSRYLVKRTGEKVFLECVQDMDHENMFWYRQDPGLGLRLIYFSYDVKMKEKGDIPEGYSVSREKKERFSLILESASTNQTSMYLCASSSPGRVSNQPQHFGDGTRLSIL.

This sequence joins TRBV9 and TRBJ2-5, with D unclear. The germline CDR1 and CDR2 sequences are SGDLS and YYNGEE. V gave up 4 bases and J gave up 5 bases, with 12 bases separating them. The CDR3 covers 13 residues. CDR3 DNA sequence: TGTGCCAGCAGCCGCCGAGTGTGGGAGACCCAGTACTTC. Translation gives CASSRRVWETQYF.

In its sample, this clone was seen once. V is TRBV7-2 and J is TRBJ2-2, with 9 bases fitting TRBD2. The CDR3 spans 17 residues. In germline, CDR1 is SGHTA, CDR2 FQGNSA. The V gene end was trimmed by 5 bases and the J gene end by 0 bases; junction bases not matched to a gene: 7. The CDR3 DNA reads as TGTGCCAGCAGCCTGCCTCTAGCGGGAACGAACACCGGGGAGCTGTTTTTT. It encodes CASSLPLAGTNTGELFF. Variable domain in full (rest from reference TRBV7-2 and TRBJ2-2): GAGVSQSPSNKVTEKGKDVELRCDPISGHTALYWYRQSLGQGLEFLIYFQGNSAPDKSGLPSDRFSAERTGGSVSTLTIQRTQQEDSAVYLCASSLPLAGTNTGELFFGEGSRLTVL.

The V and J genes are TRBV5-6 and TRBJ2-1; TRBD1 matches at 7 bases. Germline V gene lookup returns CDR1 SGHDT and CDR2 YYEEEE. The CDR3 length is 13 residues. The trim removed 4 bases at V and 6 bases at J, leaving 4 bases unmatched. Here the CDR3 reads CASSNGQANEQFF. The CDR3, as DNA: TGTGCCAGCAGCAACGGACAGGCCAATGAGCAGTTCTTC.

As DNA, the CDR3 is TGTGCCTGGAGTCGGCAGGAACCGTTGGGGAGCTCCTACGAGCAGTACTTC. Its protein product is CAWSRQEPLGSSYEQYF. This chain joins TRBV30 and TRBJ2-5, with D maybe TRBD2 (5 bases). The end of the DNA aligns better with TRBJ2-7, so the J call may be wrong. CDR1 is GTSNPN, CDR2 SVGIG, per germline (reference sequence). The CDR3 consists of 17 residues.

The CDR3 region is CASSVDRDRATGELFF. CDR3 in DNA: TGTGCCAGCAGCGTAGATCGGGACAGGGCCACCGGGGAGCTGTTTTTT. The genes are TRBV9 and TRBJ2-2; 9 bases map to TRBD1. The germline V gene has CDR1 SGDLS and CDR2 YYNGEE. The V gene end was trimmed by 0 bases and the J gene end by 4 bases; junction bases not matched to a gene: 4. The CDR3 totals 16 residues.

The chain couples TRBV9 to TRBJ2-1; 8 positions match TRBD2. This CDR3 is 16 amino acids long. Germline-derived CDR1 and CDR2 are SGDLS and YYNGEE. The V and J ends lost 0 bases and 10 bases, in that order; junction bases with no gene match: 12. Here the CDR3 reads CASSVDPAGGRREQFF. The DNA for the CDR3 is TGTGCCAGCAGCGTAGACCCCGCGGGGGGACGTCGAGAGCAGTTCTTC.

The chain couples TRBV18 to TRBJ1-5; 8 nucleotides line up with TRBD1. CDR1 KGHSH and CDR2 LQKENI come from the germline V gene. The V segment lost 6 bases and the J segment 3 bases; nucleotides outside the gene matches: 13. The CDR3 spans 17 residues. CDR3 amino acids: CASSPGQGDKSNQPQHF. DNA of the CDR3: TGTGCCAGCTCGCCCGGACAGGGCGATAAATCCAATCAGCCCCAGCATTTT.

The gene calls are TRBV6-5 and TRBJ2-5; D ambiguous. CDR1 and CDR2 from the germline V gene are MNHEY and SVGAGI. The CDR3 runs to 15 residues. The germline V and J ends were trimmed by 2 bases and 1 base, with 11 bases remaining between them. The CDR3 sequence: CASSYGYRPQETQYF. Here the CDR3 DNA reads TGTGCCAGCAGTTACGGCTATCGGCCCCAAGAGACCCAGTACTTC.

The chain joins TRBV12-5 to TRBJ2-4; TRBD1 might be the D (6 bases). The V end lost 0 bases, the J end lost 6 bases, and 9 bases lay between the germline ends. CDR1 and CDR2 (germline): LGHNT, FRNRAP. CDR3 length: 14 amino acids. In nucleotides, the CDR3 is TGTGCTAGTGGTTTGGTACAGGGTGGAAACATTCAGTACTTC. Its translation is CASGLVQGGNIQYF.

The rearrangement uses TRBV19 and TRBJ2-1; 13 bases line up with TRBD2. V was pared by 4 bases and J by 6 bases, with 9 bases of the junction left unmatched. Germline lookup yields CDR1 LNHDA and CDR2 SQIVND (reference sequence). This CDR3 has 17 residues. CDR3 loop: CASSTETGLAGANEQFF. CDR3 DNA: TGTGCCAGTAGTACCGAGACCGGACTAGCGGGAGCCAATGAGCAGTTCTTC.

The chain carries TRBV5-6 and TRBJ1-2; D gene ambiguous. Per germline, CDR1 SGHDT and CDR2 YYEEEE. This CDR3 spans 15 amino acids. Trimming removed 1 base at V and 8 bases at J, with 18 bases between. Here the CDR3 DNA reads TGTGCCAGCAGCTTGTTTGGTCAGGTCGTATTCGGCTACACCTTC. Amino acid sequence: CASSLFGQVVFGYTF.

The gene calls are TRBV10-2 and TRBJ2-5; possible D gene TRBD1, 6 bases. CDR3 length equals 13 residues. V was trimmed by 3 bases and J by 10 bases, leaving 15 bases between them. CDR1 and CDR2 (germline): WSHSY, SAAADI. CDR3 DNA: TGCGCCAGCAGTGACAGTCAGGGGCCCCACCAGTACTTC. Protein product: CASSDSQGPHQYF.

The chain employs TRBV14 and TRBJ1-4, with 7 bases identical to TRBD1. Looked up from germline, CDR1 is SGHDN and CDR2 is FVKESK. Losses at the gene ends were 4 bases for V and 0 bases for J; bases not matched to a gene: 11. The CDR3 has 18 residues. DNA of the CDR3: TGTGCCAGCAGCCTAACAGGGGAAACTTTTGCAACTAATGAAAAACTGTTTTTT. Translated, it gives CASSLTGETFATNEKLFF.

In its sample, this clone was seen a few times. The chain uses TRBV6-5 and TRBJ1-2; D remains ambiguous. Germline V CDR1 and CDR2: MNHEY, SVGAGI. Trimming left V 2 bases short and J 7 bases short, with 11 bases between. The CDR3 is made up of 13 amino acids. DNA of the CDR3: TGTGCCAGCAGTTACGCTAGGCGAGCTGGCTACACCTTC. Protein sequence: CASSYARRAGYTF.

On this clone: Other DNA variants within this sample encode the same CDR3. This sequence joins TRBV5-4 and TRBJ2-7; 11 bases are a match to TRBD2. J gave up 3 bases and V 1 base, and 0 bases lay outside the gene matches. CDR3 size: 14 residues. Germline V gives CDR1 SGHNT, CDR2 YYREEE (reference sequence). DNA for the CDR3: TGTGCCAGCAGCTTGACTAGCGGGAGCTACGAGCAGTACTTC. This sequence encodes CASSLTSGSYEQYF.

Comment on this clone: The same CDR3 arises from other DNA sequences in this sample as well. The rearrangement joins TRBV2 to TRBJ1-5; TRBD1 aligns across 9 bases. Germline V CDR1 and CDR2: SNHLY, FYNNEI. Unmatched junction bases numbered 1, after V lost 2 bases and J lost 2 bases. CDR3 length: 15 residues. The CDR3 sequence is CASSERTGGNQPQHF. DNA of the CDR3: TGTGCCAGCAGTGAAAGGACAGGGGGCAATCAGCCCCAGCATTTT.

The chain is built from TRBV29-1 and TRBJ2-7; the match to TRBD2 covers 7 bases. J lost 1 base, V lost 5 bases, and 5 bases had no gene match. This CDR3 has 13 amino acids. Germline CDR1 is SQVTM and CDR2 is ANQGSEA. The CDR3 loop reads CSVSGGVSYEQYF. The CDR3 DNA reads TGCAGCGTTTCTGGGGGGGTGTCCTACGAGCAGTACTTC.

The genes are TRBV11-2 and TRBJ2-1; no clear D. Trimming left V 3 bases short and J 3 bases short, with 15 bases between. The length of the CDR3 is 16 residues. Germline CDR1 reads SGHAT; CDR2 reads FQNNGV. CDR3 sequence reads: CASSFRWADHYNEQFF. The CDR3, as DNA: TGTGCCAGCAGCTTCAGGTGGGCAGACCACTACAATGAGCAGTTCTTC.

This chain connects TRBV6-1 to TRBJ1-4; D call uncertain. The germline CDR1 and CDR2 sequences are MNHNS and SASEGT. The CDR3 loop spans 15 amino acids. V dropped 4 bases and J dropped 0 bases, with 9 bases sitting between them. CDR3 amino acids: CASSVKTPTNEKLFF. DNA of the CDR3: TGTGCCAGCAGTGTTAAAACTCCAACTAATGAAAAACTGTTTTTT.

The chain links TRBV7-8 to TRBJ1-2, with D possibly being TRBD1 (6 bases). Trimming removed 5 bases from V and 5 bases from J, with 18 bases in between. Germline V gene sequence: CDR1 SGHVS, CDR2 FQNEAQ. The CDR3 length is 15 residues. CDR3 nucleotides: TGTGCCAGCAGCCCTCGGGGGGCGGATCCATATGGCTACACCTTC. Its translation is CASSPRGADPYGYTF.

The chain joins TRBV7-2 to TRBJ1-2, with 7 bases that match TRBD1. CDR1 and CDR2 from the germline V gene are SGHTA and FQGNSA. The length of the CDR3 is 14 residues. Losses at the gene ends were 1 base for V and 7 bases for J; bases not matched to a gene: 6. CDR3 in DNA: TGTGCCAGCAGCTTAGAGGGGGCGCAAGGTGGCTACACCTTC. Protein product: CASSLEGAQGGYTF.

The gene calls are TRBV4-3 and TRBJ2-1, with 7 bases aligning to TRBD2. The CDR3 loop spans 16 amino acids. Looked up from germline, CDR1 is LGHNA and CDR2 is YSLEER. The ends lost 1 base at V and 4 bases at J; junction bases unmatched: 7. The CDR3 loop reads CASSQGLASRYNEQFF. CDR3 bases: TGCGCCAGCAGCCAAGGACTAGCCTCGAGGTACAATGAGCAGTTCTTC.

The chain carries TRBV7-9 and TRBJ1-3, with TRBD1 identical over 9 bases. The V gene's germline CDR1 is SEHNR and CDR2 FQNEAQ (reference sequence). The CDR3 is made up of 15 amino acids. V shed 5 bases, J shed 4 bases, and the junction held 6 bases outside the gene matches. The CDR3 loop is CASSPTGGYGNTIYF. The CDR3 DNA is TGTGCCAGCAGCCCCACAGGGGGCTACGGAAACACCATATATTTT.